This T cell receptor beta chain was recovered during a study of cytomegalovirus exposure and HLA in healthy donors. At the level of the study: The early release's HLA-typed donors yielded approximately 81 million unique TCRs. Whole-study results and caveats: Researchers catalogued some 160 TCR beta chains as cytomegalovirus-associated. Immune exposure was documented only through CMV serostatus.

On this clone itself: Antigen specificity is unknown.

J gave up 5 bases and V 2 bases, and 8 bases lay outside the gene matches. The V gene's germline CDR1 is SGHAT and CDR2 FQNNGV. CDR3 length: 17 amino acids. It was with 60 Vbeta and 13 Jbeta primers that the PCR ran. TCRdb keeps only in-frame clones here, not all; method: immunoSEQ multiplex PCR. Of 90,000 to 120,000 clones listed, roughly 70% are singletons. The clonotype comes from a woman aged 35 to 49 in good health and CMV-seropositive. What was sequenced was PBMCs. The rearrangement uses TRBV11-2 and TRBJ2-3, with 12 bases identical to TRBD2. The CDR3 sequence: CASSLPWTSGAVDTQYF. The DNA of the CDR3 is TGTGCCAGCAGCTTACCCTGGACTAGCGGGGCTGTAGATACGCAGTATTTT. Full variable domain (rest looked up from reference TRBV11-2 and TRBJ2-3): EAGVAQSPRYKIIEKRQSVAFWCNPISGHATLYWYQQILGQGPKLLIQFQNNGVVDDSQLPKDRFSAERLKGVDSTLKIQPAKLEDSAVYLCASSLPWTSGAVDTQYFGPGTRLTVL.